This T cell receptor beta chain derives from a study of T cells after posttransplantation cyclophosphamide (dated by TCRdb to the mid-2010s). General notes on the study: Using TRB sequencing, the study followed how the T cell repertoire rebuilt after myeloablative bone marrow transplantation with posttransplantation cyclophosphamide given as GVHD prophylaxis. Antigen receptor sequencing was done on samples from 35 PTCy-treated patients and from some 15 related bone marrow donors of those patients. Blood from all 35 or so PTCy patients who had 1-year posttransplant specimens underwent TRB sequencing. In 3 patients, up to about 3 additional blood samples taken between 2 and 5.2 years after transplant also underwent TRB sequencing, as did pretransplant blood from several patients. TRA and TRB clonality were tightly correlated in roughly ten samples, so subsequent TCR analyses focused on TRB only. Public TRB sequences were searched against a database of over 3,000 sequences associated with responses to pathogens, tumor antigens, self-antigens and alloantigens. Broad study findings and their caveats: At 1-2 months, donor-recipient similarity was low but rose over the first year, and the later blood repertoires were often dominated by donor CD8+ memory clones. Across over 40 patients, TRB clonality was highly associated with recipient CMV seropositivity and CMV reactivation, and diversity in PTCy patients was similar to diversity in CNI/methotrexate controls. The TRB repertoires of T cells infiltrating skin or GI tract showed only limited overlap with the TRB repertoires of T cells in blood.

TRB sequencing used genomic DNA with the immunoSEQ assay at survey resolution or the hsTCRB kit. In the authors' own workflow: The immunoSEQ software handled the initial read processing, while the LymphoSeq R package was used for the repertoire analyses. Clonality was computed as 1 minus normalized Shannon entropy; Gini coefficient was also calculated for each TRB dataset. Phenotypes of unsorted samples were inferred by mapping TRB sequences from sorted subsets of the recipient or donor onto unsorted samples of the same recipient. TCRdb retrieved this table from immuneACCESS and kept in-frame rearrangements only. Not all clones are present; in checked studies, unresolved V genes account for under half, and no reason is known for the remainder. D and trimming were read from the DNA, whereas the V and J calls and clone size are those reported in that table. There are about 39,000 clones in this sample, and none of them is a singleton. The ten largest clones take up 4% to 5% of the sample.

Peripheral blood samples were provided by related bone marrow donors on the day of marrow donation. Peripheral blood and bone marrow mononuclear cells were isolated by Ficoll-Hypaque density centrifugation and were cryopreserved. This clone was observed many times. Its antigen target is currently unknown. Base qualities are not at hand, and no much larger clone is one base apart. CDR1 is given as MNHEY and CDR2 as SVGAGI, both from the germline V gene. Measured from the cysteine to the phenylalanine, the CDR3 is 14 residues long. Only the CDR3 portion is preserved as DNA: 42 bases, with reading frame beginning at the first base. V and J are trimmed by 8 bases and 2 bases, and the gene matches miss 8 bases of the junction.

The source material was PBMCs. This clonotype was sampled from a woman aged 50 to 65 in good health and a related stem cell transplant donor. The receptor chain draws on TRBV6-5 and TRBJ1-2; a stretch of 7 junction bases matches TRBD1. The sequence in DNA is TGTGCCAGCTTACAGACAGGGATAAACTATGGCTACACCTTC. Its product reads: CASLQTGINYGYTF.